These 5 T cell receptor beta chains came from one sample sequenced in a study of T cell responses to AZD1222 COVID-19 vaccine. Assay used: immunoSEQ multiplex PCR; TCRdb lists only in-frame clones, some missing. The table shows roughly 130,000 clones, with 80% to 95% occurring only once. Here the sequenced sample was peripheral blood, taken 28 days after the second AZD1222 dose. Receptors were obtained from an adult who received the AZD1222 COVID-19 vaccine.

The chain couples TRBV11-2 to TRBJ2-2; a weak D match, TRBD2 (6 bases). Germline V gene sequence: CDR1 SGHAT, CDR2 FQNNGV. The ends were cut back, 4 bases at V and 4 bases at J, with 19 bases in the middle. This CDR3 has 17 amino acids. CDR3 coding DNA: TGTGCCAGCAGCTCTAATGGGGGGATGAGGATCACCGGGGAGCTGTTTTTT. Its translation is CASSSNGGMRITGELFF. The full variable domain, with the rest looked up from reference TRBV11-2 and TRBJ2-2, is EAGVAQSPRYKIIEKRQSVAFWCNPISGHATLYWYQQILGQGPKLLIQFQNNGVVDDSQLPKDRFSAERLKGVDSTLKIQPAKLEDSAVYLCASSSNGGMRITGELFFGEGSRLTVL.

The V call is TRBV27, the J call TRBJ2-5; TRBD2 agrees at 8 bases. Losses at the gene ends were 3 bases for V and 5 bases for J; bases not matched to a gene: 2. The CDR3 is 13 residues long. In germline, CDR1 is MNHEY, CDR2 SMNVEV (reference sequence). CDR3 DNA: TGTGCCAGCAGTTTCCGACTAGCGGAGACCCAGTACTTC. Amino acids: CASSFRLAETQYF.

Here the CDR3 DNA reads TGTGCCAGCAGTTGGCGGAACAATGAGCAGTTCTTC. It specifies CASSWRNNEQFF. V is TRBV27 and J is TRBJ2-1; unclear D gene. Trimming took off 4 bases at V and 5 bases at J, with 6 bases between the two ends. This CDR3 contains 12 residues. The germline V gene encodes CDR1 MNHEY and CDR2 SMNVEV (reference sequence).

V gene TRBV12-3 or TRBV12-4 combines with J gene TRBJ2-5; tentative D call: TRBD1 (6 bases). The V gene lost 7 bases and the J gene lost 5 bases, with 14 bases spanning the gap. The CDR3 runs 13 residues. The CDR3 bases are TGTGCCAGCAAGGCAGGGGAGATGGAGACCCAGTACTTC. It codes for CASKAGEMETQYF.

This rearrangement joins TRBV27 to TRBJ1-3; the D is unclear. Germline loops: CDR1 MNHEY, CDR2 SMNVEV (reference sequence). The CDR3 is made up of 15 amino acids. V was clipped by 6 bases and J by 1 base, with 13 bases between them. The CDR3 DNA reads TGTGCCAGCAGCGCGGTGTTGAGGTCTGGAAACACCATATATTTT. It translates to CASSAVLRSGNTIYF.